The text below deals with one TCR beta chain. The antigen is unknown. Each sample's TCRB immunosequencing used about 0.5 micrograms of biopsy DNA. Only in-frame clones appear in the TCRdb table, and some are missing; sequencing was by immunoSEQ multiplex PCR. The sample has approximately 27,000 clones; about 81% are singletons. The data originate from a study of T cell repertoires in ileal Crohn's disease. Study details: Every patient was operated on for stricturing (61%) or penetrating (approximately 39%) complications. Thiopurines (about 10) or anti-TNF agents (roughly 18) were given postoperatively to about half. Study-wide results and caveats: Compared with non-smokers, active smokers at surgery showed more clonal expansions.

The CDR3 is 15 amino acids. Germline V gene sequence: CDR1 SGHNT, CDR2 YYREEE (reference sequence). Trimming pared 2 bases from V and 4 bases from J, leaving 15 bases between. Sequencing used ileal tissue. The origin of this receptor is an adult with Crohn's disease. The V and J genes are TRBV5-4 and TRBJ1-1, with D perhaps matching TRBD1 (5 bases). CDR3 nucleotides: TGTGCCAGCAGCTTTGATCGGGGGGTCGGCACTGAAGCTTTCTTT. Its protein product is CASSFDRGVGTEAFF. Drawing the rest from reference TRBV5-4 and TRBJ1-1, the complete variable domain is ETGVTQSPTHLIKTRGQQVTLRCSSQSGHNTVSWYQQALGQGPQFIFQYYREEENGRGNFPPRFSGLQFPNYSSELNVNALELDDSALYLCASSFDRGVGTEAFFGQGTRLTVV.